This passage covers 2 T cell receptor beta chains from one sample sequenced in a study of blood T cell repertoires in COVID-19. Profiling relied on immunoSEQ multiplex PCR, and the TCRdb table lists in-frame clones only, not all of them. The sample shows more than 250,000 clones, more than 75% of them seen only once. The sequenced sample consisted of PBMCs or T cells enriched from blood (not recorded which). Receptors were obtained from a woman in her twenties or thirties who had recovered from COVID-19.

The CDR3 loop reads CASSLNRGEKGADYGYTF. The CDR3 nucleotides read TGTGCCAGCAGTTTAAACAGGGGCGAAAAAGGGGCAGACTATGGCTACACCTTC. The genes are TRBV28 and TRBJ1-2; TRBD1 matches at 7 bases. The germline gives CDR1 MDHEN, CDR2 SYDVKM. V dropped 2 bases and J dropped 3; count of bases not matched to a gene: 15. There are 18 residues in the CDR3.

V gene TRBV19 combines with J gene TRBJ2-5; 8 bases match TRBD1. Germline trimming cut 6 bases from V and 4 bases from J; bases unmatched to any gene: 4. The CDR3 sequence is 13 residues long. Germline CDR1 and CDR2: LNHDA and SQIVND (reference sequence). The CDR3 region is CASSRTGRETQYF. CDR3 bases: TGTGCCAGTAGCCGGACAGGGAGAGAGACCCAGTACTTC.